The T cell receptor beta chain described here comes from a study of blood T cells in healthy people across ages. Study-wide context: Per two T cells, template switching captured roughly one barcoded beta molecule.

A second PCR, run for roughly 7 to 11 cycles, used a sample-barcoded 5' primer plus a J-beta primer mix. MiXCR, applied by TCRdb to the 5' RACE reads, yields one record per CDR3 protein. The sample has more than 800,000 distinct CDR3 sequences; 25% to 35% are singletons. This clonotype appeared many times. Drawn from each donor were roughly 10 milliliters of peripheral blood. Isolating PBMCs gave at least 6 million of these cells per sample. Extracted total RNA amounted to at least 5.5 micrograms for each sample. With 3 bases removed from V and 2 bases from J, the gap between germline ends came to 23 bases. This CDR3 is 18 amino acids long.

The chain combines TRBV12-3 or TRBV12-4 with TRBJ2-7, with D possibly matching TRBD2 (7 bases). Sample: blood. The receptor was isolated from an elderly woman in good health. The CDR3 nucleotides read TGTGCCAGCAGTTTCGGCTCAGGTGGGGGGGCCTATCCCTACGAGCAGTACTTC. Its translation: CASSFGSGGGAYPYEQYF.